This T cell receptor beta chain was recorded in a study of blood T cell repertoires in COVID-19. Study context: The study drew acute and convalescent COVID-19 samples from the United States, Italy and Spain. PBMCs, B-cell-depleted T cells, or T cells were the source of the cDNA or gDNA that made up the material.

Original processing methods: Reference gene primer amplification yielded estimated nucleated cell counts. Here immunoSEQ multiplex PCR was the method, and the copy in TCRdb shows in-frame clones only, minus some. Clone size and V and J calls were adopted from that table, with D and trimming inferred from the DNA. The data contain approximately 150,000 clones, roughly 83% of them singletons. The CDR3 contains 16 residues. Germline CDR1 LNHDA, CDR2 SQIVND (reference sequence). The V gene end was trimmed by 9 bases and the J gene end by 1 base; junction bases not matched to a gene: 9. This clone was counted once.

The genes are TRBV19 and TRBJ2-2; 9 bases match TRBD1. The source material was peripheral blood. This clonotype originated in a woman of 80 years or more with acute or convalescent COVID-19. The DNA for the CDR3 is TGTGCCAGCCGGGAGAGGGACAGGGTGAACACCGGGGAGCTGTTTTTT. Protein: CASRERDRVNTGELFF.